A single sample gave rise to the 20 T cell receptor beta chains below, sequenced in a study of human T cells and chemical hapten exposure. One entry per CDR3 protein results from TCRdb running MiXCR on the RACE reads. The table has approximately 90,000 distinct CDR3 sequences, 25% to 35% seen once. The time point here: patch test 3, about 24 weeks after DPC sensitization. The treatment: therapeutic diphenylcyclopropenone sensitization with weekly scalp DPC. Sequencing was performed on whole blood, taken in connection with sensitization to the hapten diphenylcyclopropenone (DPC). These receptors all stem from a man aged 40-50 years with alopecia areata. Some clones in this sample may be carry-over from other donors' samples.

J is TRBJ2-7 and V is TRBV6-5; 8 bases agree with TRBD2. J gave up 4 bases and V 7 bases, and 9 bases lay outside the gene matches. The CDR3 totals 14 residues. CDR1 and CDR2 (germline): MNHEY, SVGAGI. The CDR3 sequence: CASKSSGSGYEQYF. As DNA, the CDR3 is TGTGCCAGCAAGTCGAGCGGGAGTGGGTACGAGCAGTACTTC.

A few counts support this clonotype. This chain joins TRBV11-2 and TRBJ2-3; TRBD2 might be the D (6 bases). Trimming shortened V by 5 bases and J by 2 bases, and 11 bases separated the two germline ends. The CDR3 sequence is 14 residues long. CDR1 and CDR2 (germline): SGHAT, FQNNGV. The CDR3 here is CASSTGLHTDTQYF. The CDR3 bases are TGTGCCAGCAGCACGGGACTTCACACAGATACGCAGTATTTT. Full variable domain (outside the CDR3, taken from reference TRBV11-2 and TRBJ2-3): EAGVAQSPRYKIIEKRQSVAFWCNPISGHATLYWYQQILGQGPKLLIQFQNNGVVDDSQLPKDRFSAERLKGVDSTLKIQPAKLEDSAVYLCASSTGLHTDTQYFGPGTRLTVL.

Concerning this clonotype itself: Its ends do not fully match the called genes, so a read error is possible. The rearrangement uses TRBV10-3 and TRBJ1-1; D ambiguous. CDR3 length: 12 residues. Germline CDR1 and CDR2: ENHRY and SYGVKD. The CDR3 DNA reads TGCGCCGCCGGACGGGTGAACACTGAAGCTTTCTTT. Translating it yields CAAGRVNTEAFF.

This sequence joins TRBV28 and TRBJ2-7; a possible D gene is TRBD2 (7 bases). V lost 6 bases to trimming and J lost 5 bases, with 14 bases between them. Per the germline V gene, CDR1 is MDHEN and CDR2 is SYDVKM. The CDR3 contains 13 residues. CDR3 loop: CASRSGDYNEQYF. The CDR3 DNA sequence: TGTGCCAGCAGGTCAGGGGACTACAACGAGCAGTACTTC.

This clonotype was detected only a few times. The chain joins TRBV27 to TRBJ2-5, with a weak D call TRBD1 (5 bases). There are 14 residues in the CDR3. V lost 5 bases and J lost 2, with 12 bases in between. Germline loops: CDR1 MNHEY, CDR2 SMNVEV (reference sequence). CDR3 in amino acids: CASSARQCQETQYF. CDR3 in DNA: TGTGCCAGCAGTGCCCGACAGTGTCAAGAGACCCAGTACTTC.

The chain is built from TRBV2 and TRBJ2-2, with D perhaps matching TRBD1 (6 bases). The CDR3 covers 14 residues. V shed 4 bases and J shed 6 bases, with 12 bases lying between them. The germline CDR1 and CDR2 sequences are SNHLY and FYNNEI. CDR3 in amino acids: CASSGQGSAGELFF. The CDR3 bases are TGTGCCAGCAGTGGGCAGGGGTCCGCCGGGGAGCTGTTTTTT.

The chain combines TRBV10-3 with TRBJ2-1; tentatively, D is TRBD1 (5 bases). V dropped 5 bases and J dropped 5 bases, with 7 bases sitting between them. The CDR3 has 12 amino acids. Per the germline V gene, CDR1 is ENHRY and CDR2 is SYGVKD. In DNA form, the CDR3 reads TGTGCCATCAGTTCGACAGACAATGAGCAGTTCTTC. Translating gives CAISSTDNEQFF.

This clonotype was seen more than once but under ten times. This chain connects TRBV2 to TRBJ2-1; 7 nucleotides line up with TRBD2. V shed 5 bases, J shed 7 bases, and the junction held 17 bases outside the gene matches. The CDR3 runs to 17 residues. The V gene's germline CDR1 is SNHLY and CDR2 FYNNEI. The CDR3 DNA is TGTGCCAGCAGTAAACTACTAGCGTCAACGGGGGTGAATGAGCAGTTCTTC. Protein product: CASSKLLASTGVNEQFF.

This clonotype was counted only a few times. The rearrangement joins TRBV28 to TRBJ1-1; D is unresolved. In germline, CDR1 is MDHEN, CDR2 SYDVKM. V lost 1 base, J lost 1 base, and 7 bases lay in between. The CDR3 length is 14 residues. The CDR3 here is CASSLLAGNTEAFF. The CDR3, as DNA: TGTGCCAGCAGTTTATTAGCAGGGAACACTGAAGCTTTCTTT.

The chain joins TRBV2 to TRBJ2-2; D is unresolved. The CDR3 totals 14 residues. CDR1 and CDR2 from the germline V gene are SNHLY and FYNNEI. Deletions cut 2 bases from V and 3 bases from J, with 7 bases between. The CDR3 reads CASSERPDTGELFF. The CDR3 nucleotides read TGTGCCAGCAGTGAAAGACCGGACACCGGGGAGCTGTTTTTT.

The chain has TRBV7-9 and TRBJ1-1, with D unresolved. The ends were cut back, 5 bases at V and 5 bases at J, with 21 bases in the middle. There are 16 residues in the CDR3. The germline CDR1 and CDR2 sequences are SEHNR and FQNEAQ (reference sequence). The CDR3 is CASSHSREARRTEAFF. The CDR3 region has the DNA TGTGCCAGCAGCCACAGCCGTGAGGCTCGGCGGACTGAAGCTTTCTTT.

This clonotype was recorded a few times. The rearrangement joins TRBV28 to TRBJ2-7, with 7 positions matching TRBD1. The length of the CDR3 is 15 residues. CDR1 is MDHEN and CDR2 is SYDVKM in the germline V gene. J was trimmed by 3 bases and V by 6 bases; bases with no gene match: 11. As DNA, the CDR3 is TGTGCCAGCAGACTGTACGGGACAGCTAACTACGAGCAGTACTTC. It yields the protein CASRLYGTANYEQYF.

J is TRBJ1-2 and V is TRBV6-5; 8 nucleotides align to TRBD1. Trimming cost V 2 bases and J 0 bases; bases outside gene matches: 5. Looked up from germline, CDR1 is MNHEY and CDR2 is SVGAGI. The CDR3 runs to 16 residues. DNA for the CDR3: TGTGCCAGCAGTTACCAGAGGGACAGGTCTAACTATGGCTACACCTTC. It codes for CASSYQRDRSNYGYTF.

The chain recombines TRBV21-1 with TRBJ2-3; the table names TRBD1, a call not compared with the DNA. TRBV21-1 is recorded as a pseudogene. This CDR3 region has 15 residues. CDR3 DNA: TGTGCCAGCAGCAAACCGACAGGGTGCGCAGATACGCAGTATTTT. Translated: CASSKPTGCADTQYF.

The chain joins TRBV28 to TRBJ2-7; 7 positions agree with TRBD1. CDR1 and CDR2 from the germline V gene are MDHEN and SYDVKM. V lost 5 bases and J lost 6; bases outside the gene matches: 13. The CDR3 runs 15 residues. The CDR3 is CASSPTGARLGEQYF. The CDR3, as DNA: TGTGCCAGCAGTCCTACAGGGGCTAGGTTAGGCGAGCAGTACTTC.

The J gene is TRBJ2-1, the V gene TRBV25-1; TRBD2 matches at 9 bases. V was pared by 4 bases and J by 3 bases, with 4 bases of the junction left unmatched. The CDR3 runs 15 residues. Germline V lookup: CDR1 MGHDK, CDR2 SYGVNS. The CDR3 DNA is TGTGCCAGCAGTGGGGGACTAGCCGACTACAATGAGCAGTTCTTC. This codes for CASSGGLADYNEQFF. Drawing the rest from reference TRBV25-1 and TRBJ2-1, the complete variable domain is EADIYQTPRYLVIGTGKKITLECSQTMGHDKMYWYQQDPGMELHLIHYSYGVNSTEKGDLSSESTVSRIRTEHFPLTLESARPSHTSQYLCASSGGLADYNEQFFGPGTRLTVL.

This sequence joins TRBV11-2 and TRBJ2-7; 9 bases align to TRBD2. Germline CDR1 and CDR2: SGHAT and FQNNGV. The CDR3 covers 16 residues. V lost 0 bases to trimming and J lost 6 bases; unmatched junction nucleotides: 9. The CDR3, as DNA: TGTGCCAGCAGCTTAGATACGGCTAGCGGGATGCGCGAGCAGTACTTC. It codes for CASSLDTASGMREQYF.

A few counts support this clonotype. V usage is TRBV20-1 and J usage is TRBJ2-1; D perhaps matches TRBD1 (5 bases). V shed 6 bases and J shed 9 bases, with 15 bases lying between them. CDR1 DFQATT and CDR2 SNEGSKA come from the germline V gene (reference sequence). The CDR3 is made up of 12 amino acids. As DNA, the CDR3 is TGCAGTGCGCTGGGTAGGCAGGGTGAGCAGTTCTTC. It translates to CSALGRQGEQFF.

This clonotype was detected a few times. A junction end diverges from the germline sequence, so it may reflect a read error. CDR3 DNA sequence: TGTGCCAGCTCACCGCAGGTCCAAGAGGCCCAGTACTTC. Protein product: CASSPQVQEAQYF. This chain links TRBV18 with TRBJ2-5; no firm D call. CDR1 is KGHSH and CDR2 is LQKENI in the germline V gene. This CDR3 region has 13 residues.

This rearrangement joins TRBV20-1 to TRBJ2-2; 10 nucleotides align to TRBD2. Germline V gives CDR1 DFQATT, CDR2 SNEGSKA (reference sequence). V lost 5 bases to trimming and J lost 2 bases; unmatched junction nucleotides: 5. This CDR3 has 15 amino acids. CDR3 bases: TGCAGTGCTGCCCGGACTAGCGGAAACACCGGGGAGCTGTTTTTT. It specifies CSAARTSGNTGELFF.